The 6 T cell receptor beta chains listed next were all sequenced from one sample in a study of early T cells in non-severe SARS-CoV-2 infection. One entry per CDR3 protein results from TCRdb running MiXCR on the 5' RACE reads. The table records about 37,000 distinct CDR3 sequences, almost 5.5% of them present only once. Here the sequenced sample was whole blood, taken at baseline. These receptor sequences come from an adult who was a healthcare worker with PCR-confirmed SARS-CoV-2 infection or an uninfected control (not recorded which).

The V and J genes are TRBV11-2 and TRBJ2-5; TRBD1 is a possible D gene (6 bases). Germline CDR1 reads SGHAT; CDR2 reads FQNNGV. The CDR3 sequence is 15 residues long. Trimming cost V 6 bases and J 5 bases, with 19 bases left between them. CDR3 sequence: CASSMGRQERETQYF. CDR3 in DNA: TGTGCCAGCAGTATGGGGCGACAGGAGCGGGAGACCCAGTACTTC. The entire variable domain, with the rest obtained from reference TRBV11-2 and TRBJ2-5, is as follows: EAGVAQSPRYKIIEKRQSVAFWCNPISGHATLYWYQQILGQGPKLLIQFQNNGVVDDSQLPKDRFSAERLKGVDSTLKIQPAKLEDSAVYLCASSMGRQERETQYFGPGTRLLVL.

The J gene is TRBJ2-2, the V gene TRBV11-2; possible D gene TRBD1, 5 bases. This CDR3 region has 14 residues. CDR1 and CDR2 (germline): SGHAT, FQNNGV. V was trimmed by 7 bases and J by 1 base, leaving 10 bases between them. CDR3 amino acids: CASNPQGNTGELFF. For the CDR3, the DNA is TGTGCCAGCAATCCCCAGGGGAACACCGGGGAGCTGTTTTTT.

This clonotype was found a few times. CDR3 in DNA: TGTGCCAGCAGCTTAGCAGGCCCCAATAACGAAAAACTGTTTTTT. It is translated as CASSLAGPNNEKLFF. This sequence joins TRBV7-2 and TRBJ1-4, with D hard to call. With 0 bases removed from V and 8 bases from J, the gap between germline ends came to 13 bases. Germline V gives CDR1 SGHTA, CDR2 FQGNSA. The CDR3 length is 15 residues.

Concerning this clonotype: This could be a read error, since a much larger clone is one nucleotide away. The chain joins TRBV5-1 to TRBJ2-5; 7 bases align to TRBD2. Germline V gene data show CDR1 as SGHRS and CDR2 as YFSETQ. The CDR3 runs 13 residues. The CDR3 region is CVSSGASSKTQYF. CDR3 in DNA: TGCGTCAGCAGCGGGGCCAGTTCGAAGACCCAGTACTTC.

There are a few counts of this clonotype. This chain uses TRBV14 with TRBJ2-4; possibly TRBD2 for D (5 bases). This CDR3 spans 16 amino acids. CDR1 SGHDN and CDR2 FVKESK come from the germline V gene. V was shortened by 1 base and J by 6 bases, with 16 bases between the two germline ends. The DNA of the CDR3 is TGTGCCAGCAGCCAAGGGGTGATGCGGGCTAGAAACATTCAGTACTTC. This encodes CASSQGVMRARNIQYF. The variable domain in full, with the rest retrieved from reference TRBV14 and TRBJ2-4, is EAGVTQFPSHSVIEKGQTVTLRCDPISGHDNLYWYRRVMGKEIKFLLHFVKESKQDESGMPNNRFLAERTGGTYSTLKVQPAELEDSGVYFCASSQGVMRARNIQYFGAGTRLSVL.

This clonotype was observed many times. The chain has TRBV7-2 and TRBJ2-1; possibly TRBD1 for D (5 bases). The CDR3 is made up of 16 amino acids. V was clipped by 1 base and J by 2 bases, with 12 bases between them. The germline CDR1 and CDR2 sequences are SGHTA and FQGNSA. The CDR3 sequence is CASSLEGAGPYNEQFF. In DNA, the CDR3 is TGTGCCAGCAGCTTAGAAGGGGCTGGGCCCTACAATGAGCAGTTCTTC.